This paragraph reports one T cell receptor beta chain. Original analysis: It was from reference gene primer amplification that nucleated cell counts were estimated. Using immunoSEQ multiplex PCR, the repertoire was profiled, and TCRdb retains in-frame clones only, with some absent. V and J calls and clone size are copied from that table; D and trimming were computed from the DNA. The table records 110,000 to 150,000 clones, approximately 86% of them present only once. With 4 bases clipped from V and 3 bases from J, the junction kept 14 bases outside the gene matches. Germline V lookup: CDR1 SGDLS, CDR2 YYNGEE. CDR3 size: 18 residues. This record belongs to a study of blood T cell repertoires in COVID-19. Turning to the study itself: Italy, Spain and the United States were the sources of the convalescent and acute COVID-19 samples. PBMCs, B-cell-depleted T cells, or T cells were the source of the cDNA or gDNA that made up the material.

Sequencing was done on a sample of peripheral blood. The gene calls are TRBV9 and TRBJ2-3, with TRBD2 identical over 10 bases. The receptor was isolated from a human donor in a cohort sampled during active COVID-19. CDR3 in DNA: TGTGCCAGCAGCTGGGGGGCTAGCGGGAGCAGGAGTACAGATACGCAGTATTTT. It is translated as CASSWGASGSRSTDTQYF.